This T cell receptor (beta chain) was sequenced during a study of T cells in Graves' hyperthyroidism and ophthalmopathy. An absence of ophthalmopathy progression within 18 months meant stable Graves' hyperthyroidism. Uncontrolled infection, other autoimmune disease, pregnancy or lactation led to exclusion. Clinical symptoms, serum thyroxine and TRAb, thyroid ultrasound and orbital computed tomography were used for the diagnoses. 9.5 to 10 ml fresh peripheral blood yielded the PBMCs. Amplification of TCR beta CDR3 regions used RNA as the template. A first-round RT-PCR of the TCR CDR3 used the HTBI primer set. Each CDR3 protein gets one entry after TCRdb re-called the multiplex PCR reads with MiXCR. The sample records hundreds of thousands of distinct CDR3 sequences, roughly 40% being singletons. The CDR3 covers 15 residues. V was shortened by 1 base and J by 1 base, with 11 bases between the two germline ends. Germline assignment: CDR1 SGHRS and CDR2 YFSETQ.

This rearrangement joins TRBV5-1 to TRBJ1-1; no clear D gene. Sequenced: blood. This receptor was taken from a man aged 18 to 29 with Graves' hyperthyroidism. The CDR3 DNA is TGCGCCAGCAGCTTGACTACCCCGGGGAACACTGAAGCTTTCTTT. Its protein product is CASSLTTPGNTEAFF.